These 25 T cell receptor beta chains share one sample of origin, sequenced in a study of patients and donors after allogeneic stem cell transplantation. One entry per CDR3 protein results from TCRdb running MiXCR on the RT-PCR reads. Here the sample spans 900,000 to 1,000,000 distinct CDR3 sequences, about a sixth being singletons. The sample taken for sequencing was blood, either unsorted or a sorted T cell fraction (not recorded which). The origin of the receptors is a human donor who was either an allogeneic HSCT recipient or a stem cell or donor lymphocyte infusion donor (not recorded which). It is not recorded whose cells these are; they may come from a transplant donor.

The V and J genes are TRBV10-3 and TRBJ2-2, with D perhaps given as TRBD1 or TRBD2 (6 bases each). Between the trimmed V and J ends, which lost 6 bases and 3 bases, there was a span of 20 bases. In germline, CDR1 is ENHRY, CDR2 SYGVKD. This CDR3 has 17 residues. The CDR3: CAISLPSGAKDTGELFF. CDR3 bases: TGTGCCATCAGCCTACCGTCGGGGGCGAAGGACACCGGGGAGCTGTTTTTT.

This clonotype was recorded a few times. This chain links TRBV6-1 with TRBJ2-1, with 10 bases that match TRBD2. CDR1 and CDR2 (germline): MNHNS, SASEGT. With 1 base clipped from V and 0 bases from J, the junction kept 9 bases outside the gene matches. This CDR3 contains 19 residues. CDR3 in DNA: TGTGCCAGCAGTGAAGGACTAGCGGGTCGGGGGGTCTCCTACAATGAGCAGTTCTTC. As protein: CASSEGLAGRGVSYNEQFF.

The rearrangement links TRBV27 to TRBJ2-1; D unresolved. V lost 6 bases, J lost 7 bases, and 13 bases lay in between. The CDR3 is 13 amino acids. Germline loops: CDR1 MNHEY, CDR2 SMNVEV (reference sequence). This chain's CDR3 is CASSHAPLNEQFF. The DNA of the CDR3 is TGTGCCAGCAGCCATGCCCCCTTGAATGAGCAGTTCTTC.

This clonotype was detected many times. The rearrangement uses TRBV6-5 and TRBJ1-2; maybe TRBD1 (5 bases). CDR3 length: 12 amino acids. The V end was cut by 7 bases, the J end by 4 bases, with 10 bases between. The germline V gene encodes CDR1 MNHEY and CDR2 SVGAGI. The DNA for the CDR3 is TGTGCCAGCAATAGGCAGGGCTATGGCTACACCTTC. Amino acid sequence: CASNRQGYGYTF.

This clonotype was picked up a small number of times. The chain joins TRBV5-6 to TRBJ2-2; no definite D call. The CDR3 covers 16 residues. V was pared by 4 bases and J by 5 bases, with 18 bases between. Germline CDR1 is SGHDT and CDR2 is YYEEEE. CDR3 DNA: TGTGCCAGCAGCCTTAACACATGGGATTTAACCGGGGAGCTGTTTTTT. This encodes CASSLNTWDLTGELFF.

This clonotype was seen a few times. The gene calls are TRBV29-1 and TRBJ2-4; D possibly corresponds to TRBD2 (5 bases). The CDR3 extends over 13 amino acids. Between the trimmed V and J ends, which lost 4 bases and 5 bases, there was a span of 12 bases. CDR1 SQVTM and CDR2 ANQGSEA come from the germline V gene. In DNA, the CDR3 is TGCAGCGTTGGCGGGCAGAACCAAAACATTCAGTACTTC. Its translation: CSVGGQNQNIQYF.

CDR3 coding DNA: TGTGCCAGCAGCACCGGACTCGACTACGAGCAGTACTTC. Protein product: CASSTGLDYEQYF. The chain has TRBV9 and TRBJ2-7; D may be TRBD2 (5 bases). V was cut by 4 bases and J by 3 bases, with 11 bases left in between. Germline V CDR1 and CDR2: SGDLS, YYNGEE. The CDR3 length is 13 residues. The entire variable domain, with the rest obtained from reference TRBV9 and TRBJ2-7, is as follows: DSGVTQTPKHLITATGQRVTLRCSPRSGDLSVYWYQQSLDQGLQFLIQYYNGEERAKGNILERFSAQQFPDLHSELNLSSLELGDSALYFCASSTGLDYEQYFGPGTRLTVT.

This clonotype was picked up many times. V usage is TRBV12-3 or TRBV12-4 and J usage is TRBJ2-2; 8 bases are a match to TRBD1. The CDR3 length is 17 residues. V shed 3 bases and J 6 bases; nucleotides not matched to a gene: 12. The chain's CDR3 is CASSLVQGARESGELFF. In DNA, the CDR3 is TGTGCCAGCAGTTTGGTCCAGGGGGCTAGAGAATCCGGGGAGCTGTTTTTT.

The sample holds a few counts of this clonotype. The chain couples TRBV29-1 to TRBJ1-1; D gene uncertain. The CDR3 covers 13 residues. The germline gives CDR1 SQVTM, CDR2 ANQGSEA. The V and J ends lost 1 base and 1 base respectively, with 7 bases between them. CDR3 residues: CSVEVGRNTEAFF. Here the CDR3 DNA reads TGCAGCGTTGAAGTAGGCAGGAACACTGAAGCTTTCTTT.

In its sample, this clonotype was seen a few times. This chain links TRBV6-5 with TRBJ2-7; 7 bases match TRBD2. V was pared by 0 bases and J by 1 base, with 12 bases of the junction left unmatched. CDR3 length: 18 residues. Germline V gene sequence: CDR1 MNHEY, CDR2 SVGAGI. The CDR3 sequence: CASSYSTHVGEGSYEQYF. CDR3 DNA sequence: TGTGCCAGCAGTTACTCGACGCATGTCGGGGAGGGTTCCTACGAGCAGTACTTC.

Ten or more counts support this clonotype. J is TRBJ2-1 and V is TRBV7-3, with D maybe TRBD2 (5 bases). Trimming left V 2 bases short and J 7 bases short, with 9 bases between. CDR3 length: 13 residues. Germline CDR1 SGHTA, CDR2 FQGTGA. The CDR3 sequence: CASSLSSGNEQFF. DNA for the CDR3: TGTGCCAGCAGCTTATCTTCGGGGAATGAGCAGTTCTTC. The whole variable domain, remainder taken from reference TRBV7-3 and TRBJ2-1, is GAGVSQTPSNKVTEKGKYVELRCDPISGHTALYWYRQSLGQGPEFLIYFQGTGAADDSGLPNDRFFAVRPEGSVSTLKIQRTERGDSAVYLCASSLSSGNEQFFGPGTRLTVL.

The rearrangement uses TRBV5-4 and TRBJ2-3; D not certain. The CDR3 is made up of 15 amino acids. CDR1 SGHNT and CDR2 YYREEE come from the germline V gene (reference sequence). Between the trimmed V and J ends, which lost 1 base and 6 bases, there was a span of 15 bases. Here the CDR3 reads CASSLIDLTPDTQYF. The CDR3 DNA is TGTGCCAGCAGCTTGATCGACCTCACCCCCGATACGCAGTATTTT.

On this clonotype: In this CDR3 the conserved last residue, phenylalanine or tryptophan, is missing, so a read error is likely. The V gene is TRBV25-1, the J gene TRBJ1-5; D ambiguous. Trimming removed 1 base at V and 5 bases at J, with 3 bases between. Per the germline V gene, CDR1 is MGHDK and CDR2 is SYGVNS. CDR3 size: 12 residues. In DNA, the CDR3 is TGTGCCAGCAGTGAATGGGATCAGCCCCAGCATTAT. Translating gives CASSEWDQPQHY.

This clonotype appeared a few times. In nucleotides, the CDR3 is TGCGCCAGCAGCAGGGAAGTCGCAACTAATGAAAAACTGTTTTTT. Translated, it gives CASSREVATNEKLFF. The J gene is TRBJ1-4, the V gene TRBV5-1; no definite D call. The CDR3 has 15 residues. V lost 4 bases to trimming and J lost 0 bases, with 10 bases between them. From germline, CDR1 is SGHRS and CDR2 YFSETQ. Looking up the rest from reference TRBV5-1 and TRBJ1-4 gives the full variable domain: KAGVTQTPRYLIKTRGQQVTLSCSPISGHRSVSWYQQTPGQGLQFLFEYFSETQRNKGNFPGRFSGRQFSNSRSEMNVSTLELGDSALYLCASSREVATNEKLFFGSGTQLSVL.

This clonotype occurred a few times. The rearrangement joins TRBV2 to TRBJ2-3; 8 nucleotides match TRBD2. CDR3 length equals 13 residues. Germline V gene lookup returns CDR1 SNHLY and CDR2 FYNNEI. Trimming removed 3 bases from V and 11 bases from J; junction bases left unmatched: 7. DNA of the CDR3: TGTGCCAGCAGTGAGAGGGGCGGGAGGCAGCAGTATTTT. Translation gives CASSERGGRQQYF.

There are many counts of this clonotype. V usage is TRBV7-3 and J usage is TRBJ2-2; D is perhaps TRBD2 (5 bases). The CDR3 consists of 14 residues. Germline CDR1 and CDR2: SGHTA and FQGTGA. V was clipped by 5 bases and J by 2 bases, with 9 bases between them. The CDR3 sequence: CASSPWTNTGELFF. The CDR3 DNA reads as TGTGCCAGCAGCCCCTGGACTAACACCGGGGAGCTGTTTTTT.

This chain joins TRBV5-1 and TRBJ2-1; the D gene is possibly TRBD2 (6 bases). The ends were cut back, 1 base at V and 0 bases at J, with 14 bases in the middle. This CDR3 is 17 amino acids long. Germline CDR1 is SGHRS and CDR2 is YFSETQ. The CDR3 spells CASSLWVAESSYNEQFF. The CDR3 region has the DNA TGCGCCAGCAGCTTGTGGGTAGCGGAAAGCTCCTACAATGAGCAGTTCTTC. Combining the CDR3 with reference TRBV5-1 and TRBJ2-1 gives the whole variable domain KAGVTQTPRYLIKTRGQQVTLSCSPISGHRSVSWYQQTPGQGLQFLFEYFSETQRNKGNFPGRFSGRQFSNSRSEMNVSTLELGDSALYLCASSLWVAESSYNEQFFGPGTRLTVL.

This chain uses TRBV18 with TRBJ1-2; D remains unclear. The germline CDR1 and CDR2 sequences are KGHSH and LQKENI. The V and J ends lost 0 bases and 3 bases respectively, with 8 bases between them. The CDR3 extends over 14 amino acids. CDR3 bases: TGTGCCAGCTCACCACCGAGGAGCCACTATGGCTACACCTTC. This translates into CASSPPRSHYGYTF.

The chain couples TRBV29-1 to TRBJ2-7, with 12 nucleotides matching TRBD1. Germline assignment: CDR1 SQVTM and CDR2 ANQGSEA. V gave up 7 bases and J gave up 6 bases; unmatched junction bases: 4. The CDR3 covers 12 residues. CDR3 DNA: TGCAGCGGTCGGGACAGGGGGCTCGAGCAGTACTTC. Protein: CSGRDRGLEQYF.

The chain recombines TRBV6-2 or TRBV6-3 with TRBJ2-7; no reliable D call. The CDR3 covers 16 residues. Trimming took off 0 bases at V and 2 bases at J, with 14 bases between the two ends. Germline loops: CDR1 MNHEY, CDR2 SVGEGT. Written as DNA, the CDR3 is TGTGCCAGCAGTTACTCGAAGGCCCAGCAAACCTACGAGCAGTACTTC. Residues: CASSYSKAQQTYEQYF.

The J gene is TRBJ2-7, the V gene TRBV9; 7 bases are a match to TRBD1. CDR3 length equals 12 residues. Germline CDR1 SGDLS, CDR2 YYNGEE. The junction had 5 bases not matched to a gene; V was cut back by 9 bases and J by 2 bases. The chain's CDR3 is CAIGTATYEQYF. The CDR3, as DNA: TGTGCCATCGGGACAGCCACCTACGAGCAGTACTTC.

This chain uses TRBV7-3 with TRBJ2-5; D is uncertain. Trimming cost V 5 bases and J 7 bases, with 14 bases left between them. The germline V gene has CDR1 SGHTA and CDR2 FQGTGA. The CDR3 has 13 residues. The CDR3 DNA is TGTGCCAGCAGCCCCTTAGGAGTGGGGACCCAGTACTTC. Its protein is CASSPLGVGTQYF.

This clonotype turned up a few times. The chain uses TRBV14 and TRBJ2-7; unclear D gene. The germline V gene has CDR1 SGHDN and CDR2 FVKESK. Trimming took off 2 bases at V and 0 bases at J, with 8 bases between the two ends. The CDR3 runs 14 residues. Here the CDR3 DNA reads TGTGCCAGCAGCCAATATCGTAGCTCCTACGAGCAGTACTTC. This encodes CASSQYRSSYEQYF.

The chain couples TRBV9 to TRBJ2-5, with unresolved D. The CDR3 is 13 residues long. The V gene's germline CDR1 is SGDLS and CDR2 YYNGEE. The V gene lost 4 bases and the J gene lost 5 bases, with 12 bases spanning the gap. The CDR3 spells CASSIRASETQYF. As DNA, the CDR3 is TGTGCCAGCAGCATCCGGGCCTCCGAGACCCAGTACTTC.

This clonotype was counted ten times or more. The CDR3 nucleotides read TGCGCCAGCAGCTTGGATTTGGGGGAGCAGTTCTTC. It is translated as CASSLDLGEQFF. The gene calls are TRBV5-1 and TRBJ2-1; D not resolved. V was shortened by 0 bases and J by 10 bases, with 8 bases between the two germline ends. The CDR3 sequence is 12 residues long. Germline-derived CDR1 and CDR2 are SGHRS and YFSETQ.